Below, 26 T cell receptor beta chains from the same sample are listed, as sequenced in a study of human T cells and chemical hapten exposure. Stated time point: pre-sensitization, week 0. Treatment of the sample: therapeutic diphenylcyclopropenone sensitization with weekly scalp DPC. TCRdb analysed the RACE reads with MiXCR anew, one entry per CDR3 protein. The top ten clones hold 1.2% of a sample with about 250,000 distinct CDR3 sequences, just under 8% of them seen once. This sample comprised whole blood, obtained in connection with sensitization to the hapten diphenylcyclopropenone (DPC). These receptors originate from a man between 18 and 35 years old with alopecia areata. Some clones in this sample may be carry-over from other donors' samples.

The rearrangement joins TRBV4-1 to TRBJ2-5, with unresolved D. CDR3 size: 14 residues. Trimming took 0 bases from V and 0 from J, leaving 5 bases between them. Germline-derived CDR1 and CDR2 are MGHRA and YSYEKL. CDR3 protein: CASSQEDYQETQYF. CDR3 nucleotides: TGCGCCAGCAGCCAAGAAGACTACCAAGAGACCCAGTACTTC.

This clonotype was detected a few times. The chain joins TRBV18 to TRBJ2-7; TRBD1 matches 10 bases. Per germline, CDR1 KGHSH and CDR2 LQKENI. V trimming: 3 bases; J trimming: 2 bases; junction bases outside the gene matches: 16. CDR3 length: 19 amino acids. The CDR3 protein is CASSPWGATGGVRPYEQYF. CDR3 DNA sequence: TGTGCCAGCTCACCGTGGGGGGCGACAGGGGGCGTGCGGCCCTACGAGCAGTACTTC.

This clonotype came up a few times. DNA for the CDR3: TGTGCCAGCAGCCCCCACAGGGGGGCGGATAATTCACCCCTCCACTTT. Protein sequence: CASSPHRGADNSPLHF. The J gene is TRBJ1-6, the V gene TRBV7-7, with TRBD1 matching 8 bases. This CDR3 region has 16 residues. Germline V gives CDR1 SSHAT, CDR2 FNYEAQ (reference sequence). J was trimmed by 5 bases and V by 5 bases; bases with no gene match: 8.

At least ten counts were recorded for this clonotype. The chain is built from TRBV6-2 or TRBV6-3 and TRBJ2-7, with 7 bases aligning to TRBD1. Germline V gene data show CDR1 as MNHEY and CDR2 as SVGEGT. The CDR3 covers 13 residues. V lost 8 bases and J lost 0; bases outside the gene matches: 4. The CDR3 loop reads CASGQVHSYEQYV. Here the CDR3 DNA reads TGTGCCAGCGGACAGGTCCACTCCTACGAGCAGTACGTC.

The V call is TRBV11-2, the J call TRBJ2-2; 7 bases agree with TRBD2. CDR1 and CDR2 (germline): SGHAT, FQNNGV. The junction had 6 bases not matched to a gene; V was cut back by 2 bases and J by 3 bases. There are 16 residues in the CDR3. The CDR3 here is CASSLLRGSHTGELFF. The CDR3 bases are TGTGCCAGCAGCTTACTGCGGGGGTCTCACACCGGGGAGCTGTTTTTT.

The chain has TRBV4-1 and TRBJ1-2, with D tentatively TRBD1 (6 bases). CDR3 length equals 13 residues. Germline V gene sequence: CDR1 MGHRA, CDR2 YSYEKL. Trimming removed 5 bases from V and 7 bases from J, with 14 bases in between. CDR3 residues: CASSSQGSGGYTF. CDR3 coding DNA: TGCGCCAGCAGCTCCCAGGGGAGTGGTGGCTACACCTTC.

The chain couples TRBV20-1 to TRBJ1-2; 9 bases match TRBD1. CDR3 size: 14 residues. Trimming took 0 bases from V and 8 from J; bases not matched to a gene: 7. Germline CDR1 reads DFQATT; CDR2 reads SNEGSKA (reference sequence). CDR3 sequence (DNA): TGCAGTGCTAGAGATGTACAGGGGGCGCAGGGCTACACCTTC. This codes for CSARDVQGAQGYTF.

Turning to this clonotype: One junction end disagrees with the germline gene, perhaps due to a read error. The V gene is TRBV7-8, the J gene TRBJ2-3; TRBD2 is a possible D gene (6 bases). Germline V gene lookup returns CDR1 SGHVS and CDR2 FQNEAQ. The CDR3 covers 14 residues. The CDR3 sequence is CASSLGLSTDTKYF. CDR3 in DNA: TGTGCCAGCAGCTTGGGACTCTCCACAGATACGAAGTATTTT.

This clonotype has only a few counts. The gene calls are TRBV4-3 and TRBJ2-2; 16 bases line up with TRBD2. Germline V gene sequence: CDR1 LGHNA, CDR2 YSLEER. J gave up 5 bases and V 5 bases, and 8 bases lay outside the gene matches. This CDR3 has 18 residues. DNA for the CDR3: TGCGCCAGCAGCGAACGCCCGGGACTAGCGGGGGGGACCGGGGAGCTGTTTTTT. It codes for CASSERPGLAGGTGELFF.

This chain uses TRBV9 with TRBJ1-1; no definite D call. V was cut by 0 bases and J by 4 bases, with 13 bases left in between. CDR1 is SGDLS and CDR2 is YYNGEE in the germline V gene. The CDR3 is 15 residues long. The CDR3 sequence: CASSVAPADGTEAFF. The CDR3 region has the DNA TGTGCCAGCAGCGTAGCCCCGGCTGATGGCACTGAAGCTTTCTTT.

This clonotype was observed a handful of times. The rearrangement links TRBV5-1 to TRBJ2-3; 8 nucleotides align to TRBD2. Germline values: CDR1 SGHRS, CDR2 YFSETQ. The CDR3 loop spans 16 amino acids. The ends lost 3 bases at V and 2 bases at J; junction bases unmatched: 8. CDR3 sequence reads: CASSWTSRGVTDTQYF. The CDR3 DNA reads TGCGCCAGCAGCTGGACTAGCAGGGGTGTCACAGATACGCAGTATTTT.

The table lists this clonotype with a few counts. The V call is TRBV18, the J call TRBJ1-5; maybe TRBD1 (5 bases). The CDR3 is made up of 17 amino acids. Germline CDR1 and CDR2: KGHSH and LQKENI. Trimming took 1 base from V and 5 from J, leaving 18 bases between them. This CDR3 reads CASSPRGIEWVDQPQHF. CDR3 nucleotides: TGTGCCAGCTCACCACGGGGGATTGAATGGGTAGATCAGCCCCAGCATTTT.

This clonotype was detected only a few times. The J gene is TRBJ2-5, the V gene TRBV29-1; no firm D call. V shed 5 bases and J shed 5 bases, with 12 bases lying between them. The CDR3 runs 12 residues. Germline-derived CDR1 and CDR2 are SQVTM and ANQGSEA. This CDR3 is CSVTQVWETQYF. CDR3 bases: TGCAGCGTTACCCAGGTTTGGGAGACCCAGTACTTC. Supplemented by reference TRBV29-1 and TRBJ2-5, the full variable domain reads SAVISQKPSRDICQRGTSLTIQCQVDSQVTMMFWYRQQPGQSLTLIATANQGSEATYESGFVIDKFPISRPNLTFSTLTVSNMSPEDSSIYLCSVTQVWETQYFGPGTRLLVL.

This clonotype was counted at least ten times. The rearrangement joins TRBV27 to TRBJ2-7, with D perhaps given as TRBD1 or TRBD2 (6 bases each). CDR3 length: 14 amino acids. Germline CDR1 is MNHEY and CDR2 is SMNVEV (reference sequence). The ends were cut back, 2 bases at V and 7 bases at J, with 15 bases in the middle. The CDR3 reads CASSLPRGRSEQYV. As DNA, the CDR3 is TGTGCCAGCAGTTTACCCCGGGGGCGGTCGGAGCAGTACGTC.

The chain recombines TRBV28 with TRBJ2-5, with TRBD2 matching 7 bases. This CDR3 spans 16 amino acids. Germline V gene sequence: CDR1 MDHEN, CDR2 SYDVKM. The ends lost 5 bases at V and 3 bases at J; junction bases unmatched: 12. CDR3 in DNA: TGTGCCAGCAGTCCCCGGGGAGGGCGTGGGAAAGAGACCCAGTACTTC. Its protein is CASSPRGGRGKETQYF.

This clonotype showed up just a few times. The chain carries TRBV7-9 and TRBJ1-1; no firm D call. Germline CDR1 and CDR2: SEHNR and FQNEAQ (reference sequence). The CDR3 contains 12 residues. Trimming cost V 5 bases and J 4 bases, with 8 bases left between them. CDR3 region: CASSIPRTEAFF. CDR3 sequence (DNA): TGTGCCAGCAGCATCCCTCGCACTGAAGCTTTCTTT.

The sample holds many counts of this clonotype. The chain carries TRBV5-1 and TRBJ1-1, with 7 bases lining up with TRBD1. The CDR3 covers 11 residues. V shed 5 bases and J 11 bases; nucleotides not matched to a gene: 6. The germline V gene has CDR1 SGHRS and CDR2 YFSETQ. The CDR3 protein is CASRTGNEAFF. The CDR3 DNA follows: TGCGCCAGCAGGACAGGGAACGAGGCTTTCTTT.

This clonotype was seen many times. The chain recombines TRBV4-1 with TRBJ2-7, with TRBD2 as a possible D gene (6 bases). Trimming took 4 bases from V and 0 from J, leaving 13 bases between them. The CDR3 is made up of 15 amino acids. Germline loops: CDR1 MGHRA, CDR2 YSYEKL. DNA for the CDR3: TGCGCCAGCAGCCTCCGGGACGGGAGCTCCTACGAGCAGTACTTC. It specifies CASSLRDGSSYEQYF.

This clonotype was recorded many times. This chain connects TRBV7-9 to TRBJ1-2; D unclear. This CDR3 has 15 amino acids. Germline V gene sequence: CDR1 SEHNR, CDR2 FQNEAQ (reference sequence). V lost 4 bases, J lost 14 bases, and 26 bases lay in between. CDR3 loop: CASSSIADTGLRGTF. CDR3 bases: TGTGCCAGCAGCTCGATAGCTGACACGGGCCTACGAGGTACCTTC.

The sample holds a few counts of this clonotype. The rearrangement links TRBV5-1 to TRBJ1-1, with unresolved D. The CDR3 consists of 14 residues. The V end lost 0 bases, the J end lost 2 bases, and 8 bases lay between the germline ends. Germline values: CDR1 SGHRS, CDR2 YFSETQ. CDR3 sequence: CASSLAAENTEAFF. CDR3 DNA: TGCGCCAGCAGCTTGGCCGCGGAAAACACTGAAGCTTTCTTT.

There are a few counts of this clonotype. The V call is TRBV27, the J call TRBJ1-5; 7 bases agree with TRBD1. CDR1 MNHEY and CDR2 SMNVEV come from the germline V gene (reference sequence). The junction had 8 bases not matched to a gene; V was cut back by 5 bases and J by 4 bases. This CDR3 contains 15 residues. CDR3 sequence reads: CASSLDRVRNQPQHF. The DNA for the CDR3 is TGTGCCAGCAGTCTCGACAGGGTGCGAAATCAGCCCCAGCATTTT.

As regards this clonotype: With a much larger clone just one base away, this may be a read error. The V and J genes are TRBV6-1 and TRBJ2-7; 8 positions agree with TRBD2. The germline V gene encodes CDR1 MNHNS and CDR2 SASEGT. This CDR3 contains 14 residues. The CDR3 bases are TGTGTCAGCAGTGTTAGCGGGGAGTTCTACGAGCAGTACTTC. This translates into CVSSVSGEFYEQYF.

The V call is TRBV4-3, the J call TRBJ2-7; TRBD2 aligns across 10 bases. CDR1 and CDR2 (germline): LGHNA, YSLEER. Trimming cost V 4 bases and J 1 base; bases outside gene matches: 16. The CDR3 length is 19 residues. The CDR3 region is CASSPGPAGGFDLSYEQYF. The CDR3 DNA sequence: TGCGCCAGCAGCCCCGGCCCAGCGGGGGGGTTTGACCTGTCCTACGAGCAGTACTTC.

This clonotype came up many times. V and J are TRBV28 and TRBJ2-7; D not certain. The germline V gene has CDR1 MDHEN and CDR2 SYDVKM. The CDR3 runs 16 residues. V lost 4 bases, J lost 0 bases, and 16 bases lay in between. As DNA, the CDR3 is TGTGCCAGCAGTTCCGTCACCCGGTCCAGCTCCTACGAGCAGTACGTC. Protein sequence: CASSSVTRSSSYEQYV.

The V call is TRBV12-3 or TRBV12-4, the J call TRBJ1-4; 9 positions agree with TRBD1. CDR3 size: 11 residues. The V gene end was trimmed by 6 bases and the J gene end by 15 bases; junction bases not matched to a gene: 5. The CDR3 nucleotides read TGTGCCAGCAGCGGGACAGGGACCATGTTTTTT. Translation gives CASSGTGTMFF.

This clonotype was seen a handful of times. The CDR3 sequence: CASSLAYTVTGELFF. The CDR3 DNA is TGTGCCAGCAGCTTAGCGTACACCGTTACCGGGGAGCTGTTTTTT. V gene TRBV7-2 combines with J gene TRBJ2-2, with unresolved D. CDR1 SGHTA and CDR2 FQGNSA come from the germline V gene. CDR3 length: 15 residues. Trimming removed 0 bases from V and 5 bases from J, with 10 bases in between.